A selection of T cell receptor beta chains follows, all from one sample in a study of control samples from healthy donors and cancer patients. Sequencing used immunoSEQ multiplex PCR; TCRdb keeps in-frame clones, though not all of them. The profile shows 100,000 to 150,000 clones, 92% of them singletons. The sequenced sample was blood. Receptor source: a woman aged 50 to 65 in good health. CDR3s include the opening cysteine and the closing phenylalanine or tryptophan. The D gene is left open where the match is weak. Only part of the rows carry a size: once, few, many, or a class if the clone is expanded.

j_gene	d_gene	v_gene	abundance	CDR3aa	CDR3nt
TRBJ2-1	TRBD2	TRBV6-5	.	CASSPAGEAFKEQFF	TGTGCCAGCAGTCCAGCGGGAGAGGCATTCAAAGAGCAGTTCTTC
TRBJ1-1	.	TRBV4-1	.	CASRGTGGDVAFF	TGCGCCAGCAGAGGGACTGGGGGTGACGTGGCTTTCTTT
TRBJ2-3	.	TRBV24-1	.	CATRANRGPGTDTQYF	TGTGCCACCAGGGCCAACCGGGGGCCCGGCACAGATACGCAGTATTTT
TRBJ2-1	TRBD2	TRBV7-9	.	CASSLSKLAGAPNEQFF	TGTGCCAGCAGCTTATCTAAACTAGCGGGAGCTCCTAATGAGCAGTTCTTC
TRBJ1-4	TRBD1	TRBV9	once	CASSRGQGNEKLFF	TGTGCCAGCAGCCGGGGACAGGGAAATGAAAAACTGTTTTTT
TRBJ2-3	TRBD2	TRBV5-1	once	CASSFWGGGASPDTQYF	TGCGCCAGCAGCTTTTGGGGCGGGGGGGCCTCCCCAGATACGCAGTATTTT
TRBJ1-1	TRBD1	TRBV6-5	.	CASSSQGRDTEAFF	TGTGCCAGCAGTTCACAGGGGAGGGACACTGAAGCTTTCTTT
TRBJ1-1	.	TRBV13	.	CASSHGPEAFF	TGTGCCAGCAGCCACGGCCCAGAAGCTTTCTTT
TRBJ1-5	.	TRBV19	.	CASSIVVTFSNQPQHF	TGTGCCAGTAGTATAGTAGTGACATTTAGCAATCAGCCCCAGCATTTT
TRBJ2-1	TRBD1	TRBV10-3	.	CAIRADRGEVYEQFF	TGTGCCATCAGAGCGGACAGGGGGGAAGTATATGAGCAGTTCTTC
TRBJ2-5	.	TRBV28	.	CASSLGAKQETQYF	TGTGCCAGCAGTTTGGGAGCGAAGCAAGAGACCCAGTACTTC
TRBJ2-2	TRBD2	TRBV5-5	.	CASSSLAGRLTGELFF	TGTGCCAGCAGCTCACTAGCGGGACGCCTCACCGGGGAGCTGTTTTTT
TRBJ2-1	TRBD2	TRBV19	.	CASSISPVAGAYNEQFF	TGTGCCAGTAGTATTAGCCCGGTAGCGGGAGCATACAATGAGCAGTTCTTC
TRBJ1-5	.	TRBV5-6	.	CASSLYGVGQPQHF	TGTGCCAGCAGCTTGTATGGGGTAGGCCAGCCCCAGCATTTT
TRBJ2-7	TRBD1	TRBV9	.	CASSVVGTGVDEQYF	TGTGCCAGCAGCGTAGTAGGGACAGGGGTCGACGAGCAGTACTTC
TRBJ2-1	TRBD2	TRBV7-6	.	CASSSTLTSGRSVNEQFF	TGTGCCAGCAGCTCCACTCTTACTAGCGGGAGATCAGTAAATGAGCAGTTCTTC
TRBJ1-1	.	TRBV6-1	.	CAVALGNTEAFF	TGTGCGGTCGCTTTAGGGAACACTGAAGCTTTCTTT
TRBJ2-7	TRBD2	TRBV3-1/TRBV3-2	.	CASSQDRSGRSHEQYF	TGTGCCAGCAGCCAAGATCGCAGCGGGAGGTCCCACGAGCAGTACTTC
TRBJ2-5	.	TRBV13	.	CASRRGGAGETQYF	TGTGCCAGCAGAAGAGGAGGGGCAGGCGAGACCCAGTACTTC
TRBJ2-5	.	TRBV28	.	CASSGDRLGQETQYF	TGTGCCAGCAGTGGAGATAGGTTAGGCCAAGAGACCCAGTACTTC
TRBJ1-4	TRBD1	TRBV19	.	CASTPDRVGNEKLFF	TGTGCCAGTACCCCCGACAGGGTCGGAAATGAAAAACTGTTTTTT
TRBJ2-5	.	TRBV5-1	.	CASSLDSGGETQYF	TGCGCCAGCAGCTTGGACTCCGGAGGGGAGACCCAGTACTTC
TRBJ2-5	.	TRBV28	.	CASSLLGETQYF	TGTGCCAGCAGTTTGTTGGGGGAGACCCAGTACTTC
TRBJ1-2	.	TRBV5-8	.	CASSLGGKGYTF	TGTGCCAGCAGCTTGGGGGGAAAGGGCTACACCTTC
TRBJ2-1	TRBD2	TRBV2	.	CASEGVAGGPQFF	TGTGCCAGCGAGGGCGTAGCGGGAGGGCCCCAGTTCTTC
TRBJ2-7	TRBD1	TRBV28	.	CASSLGAQGSPYEQYF	TGTGCCAGCAGTTTAGGGGCACAGGGGTCCCCCTACGAGCAGTACTTC
TRBJ1-2	TRBD1	TRBV15	.	CATSATGENYGYTF	TGTGCCACCAGCGCGACAGGGGAGAACTATGGCTACACCTTC
TRBJ1-5	.	TRBV7-9	.	CASSLGDVDNQPQHF	TGTGCCAGCAGCTTAGGGGACGTAGACAATCAGCCCCAGCATTTT
TRBJ2-3	.	TRBV15	.	CATSVGGTDTQYF	TGTGCCACCAGCGTCGGGGGCACAGATACGCAGTATTTT
TRBJ1-4	TRBD1	TRBV5-4	.	CASSLSTGANEKLFF	TGTGCCAGCAGCTTGTCGACAGGGGCTAATGAAAAACTGTTTTTT
TRBJ2-2	TRBD1	TRBV6-5	.	CASSWTGFGELFF	TGTGCCAGCAGTTGGACAGGGTTCGGGGAGCTGTTTTTT
TRBJ2-7	.	TRBV27	.	CASSFGGTTIGGRQQYF	TGTGCCAGCAGTTTCGGTGGGACGACAATCGGTGGGCGACAGCAGTACTTC
TRBJ1-1	.	TRBV19	few	CASKGVVNTEAFF	TGTGCCAGTAAAGGGGTCGTGAACACTGAAGCTTTCTTT
TRBJ2-5	.	TRBV3-1/TRBV3-2	.	CASSQELGQISRTQYF	TGTGCCAGCAGCCAAGAGTTAGGACAGATATCCCGGACCCAGTACTTC
TRBJ1-2	.	TRBV12-3/TRBV12-4	.	CASSFRANYGYTF	TGTGCCAGCAGTTTTAGAGCTAACTATGGCTACACCTTC
TRBJ1-1	.	TRBV3-1/TRBV3-2	.	CASSQGAGGRSATFF	TGTGCCAGCAGCCAAGGGGCGGGGGGAAGGAGCGCGACTTTCTTT
TRBJ1-2	.	TRBV29-1	.	CSVGGPQGAAGYGYTF	TGCAGCGTTGGAGGTCCACAGGGTGCCGCCGGCTATGGCTACACCTTC
TRBJ1-1	.	TRBV2	few	CASSEGLGTEAFF	TGTGCCAGCAGTGAAGGGTTAGGCACTGAAGCTTTCTTT
TRBJ2-1	TRBD2	TRBV30	.	CAWTLGLADEQFF	TGTGCCTGGACCCTTGGACTAGCCGATGAGCAGTTCTTC
TRBJ1-3	.	TRBV19	once	CASSPGAGNTIYF	TGTGCCAGTAGCCCCGGGGCTGGAAACACCATATATTTT
TRBJ1-3	TRBD1	TRBV13	.	CASSLDRGYRNTIYF	TGTGCCAGCAGCTTAGACAGGGGATACCGGAACACCATATATTTT
TRBJ1-1	.	TRBV7-6	.	CASSLGSWRMNTEAFF	TGTGCCAGCAGCTTAGGATCCTGGAGGATGAACACTGAAGCTTTCTTT
TRBJ2-3	TRBD2	TRBV2	few	CASMRDYITSTDTQYF	TGTGCCAGCATGCGGGACTACATCACTAGCACAGATACGCAGTATTTT
TRBJ2-3	.	TRBV5-4	.	CASSSRQADTQYF	TGTGCCAGCAGCTCTCGACAAGCAGATACGCAGTATTTT
TRBJ1-4	.	TRBV30	.	CASTLLDRPNEKLFF	TGTGCCTCCACCCTACTAGACAGGCCGAATGAAAAACTGTTTTTT
TRBJ2-3	TRBD2	TRBV24-1	.	CATSDLAGRTDTQYF	TGTGCCACCAGTGACCTAGCGGGGCGCACAGATACGCAGTATTTT
TRBJ1-2	.	TRBV30	.	CAWSVLGGYTF	TGTGCCTGGAGTGTACTAGGTGGCTACACCTTC